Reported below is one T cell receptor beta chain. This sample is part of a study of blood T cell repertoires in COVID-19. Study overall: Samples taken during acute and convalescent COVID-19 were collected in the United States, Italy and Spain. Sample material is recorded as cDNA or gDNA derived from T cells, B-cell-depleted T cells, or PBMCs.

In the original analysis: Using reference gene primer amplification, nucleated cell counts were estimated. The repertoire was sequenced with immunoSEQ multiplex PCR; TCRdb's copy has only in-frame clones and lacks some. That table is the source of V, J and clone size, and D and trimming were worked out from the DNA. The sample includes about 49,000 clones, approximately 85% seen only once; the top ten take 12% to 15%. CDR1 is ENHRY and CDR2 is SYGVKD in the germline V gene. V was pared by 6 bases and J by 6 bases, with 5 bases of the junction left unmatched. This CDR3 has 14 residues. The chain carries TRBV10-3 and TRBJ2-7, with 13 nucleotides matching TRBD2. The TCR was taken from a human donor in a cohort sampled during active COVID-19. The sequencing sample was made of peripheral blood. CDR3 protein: CAISGLAGVSEQYF. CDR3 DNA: TGTGCCATCAGCGGACTAGCGGGAGTCTCCGAGCAGTACTTC.